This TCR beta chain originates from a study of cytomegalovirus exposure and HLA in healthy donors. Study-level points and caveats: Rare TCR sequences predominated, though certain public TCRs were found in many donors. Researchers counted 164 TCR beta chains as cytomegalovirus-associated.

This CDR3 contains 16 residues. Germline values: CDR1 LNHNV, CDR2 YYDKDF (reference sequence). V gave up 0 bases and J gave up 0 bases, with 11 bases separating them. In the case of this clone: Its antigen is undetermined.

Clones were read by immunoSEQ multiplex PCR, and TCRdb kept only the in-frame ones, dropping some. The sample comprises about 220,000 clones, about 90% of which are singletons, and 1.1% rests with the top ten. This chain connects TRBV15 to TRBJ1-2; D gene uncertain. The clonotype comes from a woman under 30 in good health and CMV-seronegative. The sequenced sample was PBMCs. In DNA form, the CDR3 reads TGTGCCACCAGCAGAGATCTCACACCCACTAACTATGGCTACACCTTC. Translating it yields CATSRDLTPTNYGYTF.